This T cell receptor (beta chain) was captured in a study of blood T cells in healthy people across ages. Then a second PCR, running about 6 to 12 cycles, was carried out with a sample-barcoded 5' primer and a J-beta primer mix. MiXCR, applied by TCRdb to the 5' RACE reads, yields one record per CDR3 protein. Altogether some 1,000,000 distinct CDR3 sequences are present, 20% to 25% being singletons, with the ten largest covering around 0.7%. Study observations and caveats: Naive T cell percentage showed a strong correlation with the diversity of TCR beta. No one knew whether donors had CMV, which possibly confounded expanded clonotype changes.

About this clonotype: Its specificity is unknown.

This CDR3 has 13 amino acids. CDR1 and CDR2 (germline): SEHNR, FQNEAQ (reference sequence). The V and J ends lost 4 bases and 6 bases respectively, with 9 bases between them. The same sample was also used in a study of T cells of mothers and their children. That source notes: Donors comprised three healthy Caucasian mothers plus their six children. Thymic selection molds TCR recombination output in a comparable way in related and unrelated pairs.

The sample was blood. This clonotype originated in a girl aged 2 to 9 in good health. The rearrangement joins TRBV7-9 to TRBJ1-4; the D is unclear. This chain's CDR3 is CASSYDGYEKLFF. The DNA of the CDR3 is TGTGCCAGCAGCTACGACGGTTATGAAAAACTGTTTTTT. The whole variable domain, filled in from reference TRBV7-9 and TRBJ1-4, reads DTGVSQNPRHKITKRGQNVTFRCDPISEHNRLYWYRQTLGQGPEFLTYFQNEAQLEKSRLLSDRFSAERPKGSFSTLEIQRTEQGDSAMYLCASSYDGYEKLFFGSGTQLSVL.